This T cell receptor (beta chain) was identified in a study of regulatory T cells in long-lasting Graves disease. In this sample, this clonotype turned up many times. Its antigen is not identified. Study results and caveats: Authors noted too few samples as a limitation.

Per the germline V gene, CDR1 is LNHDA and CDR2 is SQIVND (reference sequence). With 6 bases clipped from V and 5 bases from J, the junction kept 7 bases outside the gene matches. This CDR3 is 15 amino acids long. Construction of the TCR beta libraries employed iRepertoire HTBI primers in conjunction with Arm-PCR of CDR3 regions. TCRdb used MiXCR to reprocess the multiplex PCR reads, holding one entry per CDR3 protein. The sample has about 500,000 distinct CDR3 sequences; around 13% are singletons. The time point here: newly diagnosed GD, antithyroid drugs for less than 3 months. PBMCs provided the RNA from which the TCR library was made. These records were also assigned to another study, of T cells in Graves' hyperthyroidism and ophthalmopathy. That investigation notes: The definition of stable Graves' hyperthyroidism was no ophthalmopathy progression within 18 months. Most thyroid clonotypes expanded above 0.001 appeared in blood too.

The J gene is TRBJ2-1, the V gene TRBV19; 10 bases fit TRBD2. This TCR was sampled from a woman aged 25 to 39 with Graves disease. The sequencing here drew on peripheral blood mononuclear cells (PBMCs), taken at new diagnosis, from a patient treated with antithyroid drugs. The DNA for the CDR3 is TGTGCCAGTAGGTCCCTAGCGGGAGACCACAATGAGCAGTTCTTC. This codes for CASRSLAGDHNEQFF.